Listed here are 23 T cell receptor beta chains from one sample, sequenced in a study of T cells in women clearing cervical HPV infection (dated 2018 in TCRdb). The library relied on the immunoSEQ multiplex PCR assay. The table comes from immuneACCESS by way of TCRdb, which keeps in-frame sequences with V and J called. Part of the clones is missing from these tables; in studies checked, under half for an unresolved V gene and the rest for unknown reasons. The data table for this sample lists roughly 50,000 clones. The ten largest clones add up to roughly 36% of the sample. Material for sequencing was blood buffy coat. These receptor sequences come from a woman between 18 and 69 years old with a cervical HPV16 infection that either progressed to CIN3+ or cleared (not recorded which).

As regards this clone: The read terminates 3 residues before the CDR3 end, so the remaining end is supplied by the germline J gene. The chain has TRBV19 and TRBJ1-5; D is ambiguous. This CDR3 is built from 13 residues. From germline, CDR1 is LNHDA and CDR2 SQIVND (reference sequence). Trimming left V 2 bases short and J 4 bases short, with 6 bases between. CDR3 DNA, as far as it was read: TGTGCCAGTAGTATATCAGGTAATCAGCCC. Protein: CASSISGNQP. The whole CDR3 protein is CASSISGNQPQHF. The full variable domain, in which reference TRBV19 and TRBJ1-5 provide the parts outside the CDR3, is DGGITQSPKYLFRKEGQNVTLSCEQNLNHDAMYWYRQDPGQGLRLIYYSQIVNDFQKGDIAEGYSVSREKKESFPLTVTSAQKNPTAFYLCASSISGNQPQHFGDGTRLSIL.

Concerning this clone itself: The CDR3 goes on 3 residues after the read ends, and that part is filled in from the germline J gene. The chain combines TRBV5-1 with TRBJ2-3; a possible D gene is TRBD1 (5 bases). This CDR3 has 16 residues. Per germline, CDR1 SGHRS and CDR2 YFSETQ. V was cut by 0 bases and J by 2 bases, with 13 bases left in between. The chain's CDR3 is CASSLGPGFFTDTQYF. The sequenced part of the CDR3 DNA is TGCGCCAGCAGCTTGGGTCCAGGGTTCTTCACAGATACG. Full variable domain (missing parts from reference TRBV5-1 and TRBJ2-3): KAGVTQTPRYLIKTRGQQVTLSCSPISGHRSVSWYQQTPGQGLQFLFEYFSETQRNKGNFPGRFSGRQFSNSRSEMNVSTLELGDSALYLCASSLGPGFFTDTQYFGPGTRLTVL.

To note about this clone: Sequencing ends 3 residues short of the CDR3 end; the germline J gene provides the rest. This rearrangement joins TRBV19 to TRBJ1-2; a weak D match, TRBD1 (5 bases). The CDR3 is 13 amino acids. The germline V gene encodes CDR1 LNHDA and CDR2 SQIVND (reference sequence). The ends were cut back, 0 bases at V and 4 bases at J, with 6 bases in the middle. CDR3 in amino acids: CASSIDTGYGYTF. The part of the CDR3 DNA that was read is TGTGCCAGTAGTATAGACACAGGCTATGGC.

CDR3 DNA (partial): TGCGCCAGCAGCTTGATCCCCGGCGGGGGGGACCGGGAG. Its translation: CASSLIPGGGDRE. The CDR3, in full, reads CASSLIPGGGDRELFF. V and J are TRBV5-1 and TRBJ2-2, with 9 bases that match TRBD2. The observed sequence ends 3 residues before the CDR3 terminus, with the missing tail filled in from the germline J gene. CDR1 is SGHRS, CDR2 YFSETQ, per germline. There are 16 residues in the CDR3. V lost 1 base to trimming and J lost 9 bases; unmatched junction nucleotides: 10.

With regard to this clone: The read falls 3 residues short of the CDR3 end, and the missing part is taken from the germline J gene. The chain has TRBV10-3 and TRBJ2-3; D gene unclear. Germline lookup yields CDR1 ENHRY and CDR2 SYGVKD. This CDR3 has 16 amino acids. The ends were cut back, 2 bases at V and 0 bases at J, with 12 bases in the middle. The CDR3 is CAISEVTSASTDTQYF. CDR3 DNA, as far as it was read: TGTGCCATCAGTGAGGTTACAAGCGCCAGCACAGATACG.

With respect to this clone: Sequencing ends 3 residues short of the CDR3 end; the germline J gene provides the rest. The chain employs TRBV3-1 (or the pseudogene TRBV3-2) and TRBJ2-2, with TRBD1 identical over 10 bases. CDR3 length: 16 amino acids. Trimming cost V 1 base and J 2 bases; bases outside gene matches: 1. Per the germline V gene, CDR1 is LGHDT and CDR2 is YNNKEL (reference sequence). Incomplete CDR3 DNA: TGTGCCAGCAGCCAAGGACAGGGGGCTAACACCGGGGAG. This gives the protein CASSQGQGANTGE. The entire CDR3 sequence reads CASSQGQGANTGELFF.

Regarding this clone: The read stops 3 residues short of the end of the CDR3; the missing end is completed from the germline J gene. The identical CDR3 is also encoded by other nucleotide sequences in the sample. This chain links TRBV5-1 with TRBJ1-4, with D possibly matching TRBD1 (5 bases). V was shortened by 3 bases and J by 4 bases, with 10 bases between the two germline ends. This CDR3 spans 14 amino acids. The germline V gene has CDR1 SGHRS and CDR2 YFSETQ. This chain's CDR3 is CASSSDRVNEKLFF. CDR3 DNA (partial): TGCGCCAGCAGCTCCGACAGAGTTAATGAAAAA.

As regards this clone: The read ends 3 residues shy of where the CDR3 ends; the end is completed using the germline J gene. V gene TRBV2 combines with J gene TRBJ1-5, with 8 bases aligning to TRBD1. The trim removed 6 bases at V and 6 bases at J, leaving 13 bases unmatched. Germline loops: CDR1 SNHLY, CDR2 FYNNEI. The CDR3 runs 16 residues. CDR3 protein: CASRTGTGLSVQPQHF. CDR3 bases read: TGTGCCAGCAGGACAGGGACAGGTTTATCGGTTCAGCCC.

A word on this clone: The DNA ends 3 residues before the CDR3 does, and the rest of the CDR3 is filled in from the germline J gene. The chain employs TRBV7-6 and TRBJ1-2; possibly TRBD1 for D (5 bases). This CDR3 is 17 amino acids long. Germline V CDR1 and CDR2: SGHVS, FNYEAQ. The CDR3 sequence: CASSSRRTNTRGETYTF. The sequenced CDR3 bases are TGTGCCAGCAGCTCCCGCCGGACTAACACTAGGGGAGAGACC.

A note on this clone: The CDR3 is cut off 3 residues early in the read; its end comes from the germline J gene. The rearrangement links TRBV6-2 or TRBV6-3 to TRBJ2-1; 7 positions agree with TRBD2. Germline V gives CDR1 MNHEY, CDR2 SVGEGT. The CDR3 consists of 15 residues. V was clipped by 2 bases and J by 2 bases; unmatched bases: 3. The CDR3 protein is CASSYGGGAYNEQFF. The CDR3 DNA, read in part, is TGTGCCAGCAGTTACGGCGGGGGTGCCTACAATGAG.

Of note for this clone: The CDR3 is cut off 3 residues early in the read; its end comes from the germline J gene. The gene calls are TRBV28 and TRBJ1-5, with D maybe TRBD1 (5 bases). There are 15 residues in the CDR3. Trimming removed 3 bases from V and 0 bases from J, with 9 bases in between. From germline, CDR1 is MDHEN and CDR2 SYDVKM. The CDR3 sequence: CASSLGGLSNQPQHF. Partial CDR3 DNA: TGTGCCAGCAGTTTGGGGGGACTTAGCAATCAGCCC.

In the case of this clone: The read terminates 3 residues before the CDR3 end, so the remaining end is supplied by the germline J gene. The chain joins TRBV30 to TRBJ2-3; 8 bases agree with TRBD1. CDR1 is GTSNPN and CDR2 is SVGIG in the germline V gene (reference sequence). V gave up 4 bases and J gave up 0 bases; unmatched junction bases: 0. This CDR3 region has 13 residues. The CDR3 DNA, read in part, is TGTGCCTGGAACAGGGGGAGCACAGATACG. This gives the protein CAWNRGSTDT. The full CDR3 protein is CAWNRGSTDTQYF.

For this clone: The read ends 3 residues before the CDR3 terminus; that terminus is restored from the germline J gene. The chain carries TRBV30 and TRBJ2-1; 9 nucleotides agree with TRBD2. J was trimmed by 8 bases and V by 2 bases; bases with no gene match: 13. Germline V CDR1 and CDR2: GTSNPN, SVGIG (reference sequence). The CDR3 totals 16 residues. The part of the CDR3 DNA that was read is TGTGCCTGGAGTTTCGGTCGGGCGGGAGGGCCCGATGAG. Translated, it gives CAWSFGRAGGPDE. The entire CDR3 protein reads CAWSFGRAGGPDEQFF. Drawing the rest from reference TRBV30 and TRBJ2-1, the complete variable domain is SQTIHQWPATLVQPVGSPLSLECTVEGTSNPNLYWYRQAAGRGLQLLFYSVGIGQISSEVPQNLSASRPQDRQFILSSKKLLLSDSGFYLCAWSFGRAGGPDEQFFGPGTRLTVL.

As for this clone: The read comes to an end 3 residues before the CDR3 does, leaving the germline J gene to fill in the end. The chain has TRBV30 and TRBJ1-2, with a possible D match to TRBD1 (5 bases). Trimming left V 8 bases short and J 0 bases short, with 13 bases between. The CDR3 extends over 13 amino acids. CDR1 and CDR2 (germline): GTSNPN, SVGIG (reference sequence). Incomplete CDR3 DNA: TGTGCCGGGGCCAGGGAGGCTAACTATGGC. This encodes CAGAREANYG. The whole CDR3 is CAGAREANYGYTF.

A word on this clone: The read ends 3 residues before the CDR3 terminus; that terminus is restored from the germline J gene. V usage is TRBV6-4 and J usage is TRBJ2-7, with D possibly being TRBD2 (6 bases). Trimming removed 8 bases at V and 3 bases at J, with 11 bases between. The CDR3 runs to 12 residues. CDR1 MRHNA and CDR2 SNTAGT come from the germline V gene. The CDR3 loop reads CASSPGVYEQYF. Partial CDR3 DNA: TGTGCCAGCTCACCGGGGGTCTACGAG.

On this clone: The CDR3 goes on 3 residues after the read ends, and that part is filled in from the germline J gene. The chain is built from TRBV28 and TRBJ1-6; D is unresolved. V shed 7 bases and J shed 7 bases, with 8 bases lying between them. The CDR3 length is 12 residues. Germline V gene sequence: CDR1 MDHEN, CDR2 SYDVKM. CDR3: CASTIPNSPLHF. Incomplete CDR3 DNA: TGTGCCAGCACCATTCCCAATTCACCC.

The covered CDR3 bases are TGCGCCAGCAGCTTCCCTCTCGGGACAGGCGCAACTGAA. This gives the protein CASSFPLGTGATE. In full, the CDR3 reads CASSFPLGTGATEAFF. V is TRBV5-1 and J is TRBJ1-1, with TRBD1 matching 8 bases. Read coverage stops 3 residues before the CDR3 terminus; the germline J gene supplies the remainder. V shed 2 bases, J shed 5 bases, and the junction held 11 bases outside the gene matches. Germline V CDR1 and CDR2: SGHRS, YFSETQ. This CDR3 contains 16 residues.

A remark on this clone: The CDR3 end lies 3 residues beyond the end of the read and is filled in from the germline J gene. The chain couples TRBV24-1 to TRBJ2-3, with D perhaps matching TRBD1 or TRBD2 (10 bases each). The CDR3 has 19 residues. The V end was cut by 3 bases, the J end by 8 bases, with 29 bases between. CDR1 KGHDR and CDR2 SFDVKD come from the germline V gene. The CDR3 reads CATSDAGTGVASGSGTQYF. The CDR3 DNA, read in part, is TGTGCCACCAGTGATGCGGGGACAGGGGTAGCTAGCGGGAGTGGTACG.

About this clone: The CDR3 is cut off 3 residues early in the read; its end comes from the germline J gene. The chain recombines TRBV5-6 with TRBJ1-5, with 8 bases that match TRBD1. The CDR3 has 14 residues. CDR1 and CDR2 from the germline V gene are SGHDT and YYEEEE. J lost 5 bases, V lost 2 bases, and 3 bases had no gene match. The sequenced part of the CDR3 DNA is TGTGCCAGCAGCTTCGGACAGGGCGATCAGCCC. It translates to CASSFGQGDQP. The whole CDR3 is CASSFGQGDQPQHF.

In regard to this clone: Read sequence stops 3 residues before the CDR3 end, and the germline J gene provides the missing end. This chain uses TRBV7-9 with TRBJ1-1; a possible D gene is TRBD1 (5 bases). The CDR3 contains 15 residues. Germline CDR1 and CDR2: SEHNR and FQNEAQ (reference sequence). V shed 3 bases and J shed 1 base, with 12 bases lying between them. CDR3 loop: CASSFGDSRNTEAFF. The covered CDR3 bases are TGTGCCAGCAGCTTTGGTGACAGCAGGAACACTGAA. The whole variable domain, filled in from reference TRBV7-9 and TRBJ1-1, reads DTGVSQNPRHKITKRGQNVTFRCDPISEHNRLYWYRQTLGQGPEFLTYFQNEAQLEKSRLLSDRFSAERPKGSFSTLEIQRTEQGDSAMYLCASSFGDSRNTEAFFGQGTRLTVV.

As concerns this clone: Germline is not matched at one junction end, which may reflect a read error. This same CDR3 is encoded by further DNA sequences in the sample. The CDR3 region is CASSLKQGNTIYF. CDR3 bases read: TGTGCCAGCAGCTTAAAACAGGGAAACACT. This chain uses TRBV7-2 with TRBJ1-3; possibly TRBD1 for D (6 bases). The read ends 3 residues early relative to the CDR3; the germline J gene fills the gap. The germline V gene has CDR1 SGHTA and CDR2 FQGNSA. The CDR3 spans 13 residues.

About this clone: The read finishes 3 residues shy of the CDR3 end, and the germline J gene is used to complete it. The genes are TRBV7-9 and TRBJ1-6, with D possibly TRBD1 on 5 matching bases. Per germline, CDR1 SEHNR and CDR2 FQNEAQ (reference sequence). CDR3 size: 14 residues. V was trimmed by 4 bases and J by 7 bases, leaving 11 bases between them. The sequenced CDR3 bases are TGTGCCAGCAGCTCAACTACAGGAAATTCACCC. This codes for CASSSTTGNSP. The CDR3 as a whole reads CASSSTTGNSPLHF.

Comment on this clone: The sequenced fragment ends 3 residues before the CDR3 boundary, so the rest is inferred from the germline J gene. This chain joins TRBV7-2 and TRBJ2-4, with D possibly matching TRBD2 (6 bases). The CDR3 extends over 14 amino acids. The germline V gene encodes CDR1 SGHTA and CDR2 FQGNSA. The covered CDR3 bases are TGTGCCAGCAGCCAAGGGATTTTGGACTATGGT. The encoded protein is CASSQGILDYG. The full CDR3 protein reads CASSQGILDYGQYF.